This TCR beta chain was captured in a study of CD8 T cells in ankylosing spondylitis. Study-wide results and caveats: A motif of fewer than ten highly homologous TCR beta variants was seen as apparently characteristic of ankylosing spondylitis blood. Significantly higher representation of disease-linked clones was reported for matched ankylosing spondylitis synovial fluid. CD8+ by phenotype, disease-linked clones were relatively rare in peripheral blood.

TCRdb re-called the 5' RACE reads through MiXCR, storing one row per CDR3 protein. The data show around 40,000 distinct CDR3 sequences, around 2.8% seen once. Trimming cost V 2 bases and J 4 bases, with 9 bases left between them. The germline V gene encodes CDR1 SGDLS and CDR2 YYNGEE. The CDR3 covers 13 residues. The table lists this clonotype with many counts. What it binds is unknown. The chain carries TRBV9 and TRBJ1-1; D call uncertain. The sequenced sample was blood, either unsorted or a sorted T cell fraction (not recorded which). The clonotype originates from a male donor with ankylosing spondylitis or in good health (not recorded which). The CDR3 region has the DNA TGTGCCAGCAGCGTCTTCTCCGGCACTGAAGCTTTCTTT. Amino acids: CASSVFSGTEAFF.